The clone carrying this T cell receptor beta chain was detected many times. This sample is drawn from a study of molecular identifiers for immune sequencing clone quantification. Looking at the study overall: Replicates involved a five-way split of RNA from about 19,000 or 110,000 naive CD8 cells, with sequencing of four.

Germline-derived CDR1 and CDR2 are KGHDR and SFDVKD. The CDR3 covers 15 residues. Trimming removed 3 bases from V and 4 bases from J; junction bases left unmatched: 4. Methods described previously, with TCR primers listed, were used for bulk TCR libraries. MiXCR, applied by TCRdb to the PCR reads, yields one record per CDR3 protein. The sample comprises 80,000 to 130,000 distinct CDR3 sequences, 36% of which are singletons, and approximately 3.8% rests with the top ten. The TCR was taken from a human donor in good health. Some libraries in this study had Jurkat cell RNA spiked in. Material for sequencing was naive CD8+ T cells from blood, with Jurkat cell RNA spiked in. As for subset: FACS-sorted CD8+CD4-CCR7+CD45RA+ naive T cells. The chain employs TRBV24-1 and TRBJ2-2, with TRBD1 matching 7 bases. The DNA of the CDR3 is TGTGCCACCAGTGATCAAGACAGGGTCACCGGGGAGCTGTTTTTT. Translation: CATSDQDRVTGELFF.